Below are 13 T cell receptor beta chains sequenced from a single sample in a study of identical twins. TCRdb analysed the 5' RACE reads with MiXCR anew, one entry per CDR3 protein. The data hold under 300,000 distinct CDR3 sequences, with approximately 5.9% observed a single time. These data also formed part of another study, on T cells expressing NK-cell markers.

The sequenced sample consisted of CD8+ T cells sorted from blood. Every receptor here comes from a woman aged 18-30 years in good health.

Many counts were recorded for this clonotype. The chain couples TRBV11-2 to TRBJ2-6; D may be TRBD1 (5 bases). V gave up 6 bases and J gave up 2 bases, with 11 bases separating them. Per the germline V gene, CDR1 is SGHAT and CDR2 is FQNNGV. The CDR3 runs 15 residues. The CDR3 nucleotides are TGTGCCAGCAGACCGACAGATACTGGGGCCAACGTCCTGACTTTC. This codes for CASRPTDTGANVLTF.

The V gene is TRBV5-4, the J gene TRBJ1-2; a weak D match, TRBD1 (5 bases). Deletions cut 4 bases from V and 9 bases from J, with 10 bases between. CDR1 and CDR2 (germline): SGHNT, YYREEE (reference sequence). The CDR3 runs 11 residues. The chain's CDR3 is CASSADSSYTF. The CDR3 coding sequence is TGTGCCAGCAGCGCTGACAGCAGCTACACCTTC.

This clonotype was seen a few times. V is TRBV20-1 and J is TRBJ2-2; unclear D gene. The V end lost 0 bases, the J end lost 0 bases, and 8 bases lay between the germline ends. The CDR3 totals 15 residues. Germline V gives CDR1 DFQATT, CDR2 SNEGSKA (reference sequence). CDR3 amino acids: CSARDLAANTGELFF. CDR3 DNA: TGCAGTGCTAGAGATTTGGCCGCGAACACCGGGGAGCTGTTTTTT.

The CDR3 DNA sequence: TGTGCCACCGGTGGCGGCCGGTCGAACACTGAAGCTTTCTTT. Protein product: CATGGGRSNTEAFF. J is TRBJ1-1 and V is TRBV6-2 or TRBV6-3, with D unresolved. This CDR3 is 14 amino acids long. V was pared by 10 bases and J by 1 base, with 16 bases between. The germline V gene encodes CDR1 MNHEY and CDR2 SVGEGT.

The chain links TRBV12-3 or TRBV12-4 to TRBJ2-1; 9 nucleotides agree with TRBD2. This CDR3 contains 16 residues. V trimming: 5 bases; J trimming: 1 base; junction bases outside the gene matches: 6. The CDR3 region has the DNA TGTGCCAGCAGTAAACCGGGACTAGCTTCCTACAATGAGCAGTTCTTC. Protein product: CASSKPGLASYNEQFF.

This clonotype came up a few times. The chain carries TRBV20-1 and TRBJ2-1; D gene uncertain. Germline assignment: CDR1 DFQATT and CDR2 SNEGSKA (reference sequence). The CDR3 is 14 amino acids. Deletions cut 3 bases from V and 0 bases from J, with 9 bases between. CDR3 sequence reads: CSASGPSSYNEQFF. The CDR3 DNA sequence: TGCAGTGCTAGCGGCCCGAGCTCCTACAATGAGCAGTTCTTC.

This clonotype was seen more than once but under ten times. This chain joins TRBV29-1 and TRBJ2-7, with 7 nucleotides matching TRBD2. The germline CDR1 and CDR2 sequences are SQVTM and ANQGSEA. V trimming: 0 bases; J trimming: 7 bases; junction bases outside the gene matches: 3. This CDR3 is 12 amino acids long. The CDR3 DNA reads as TGCAGCGTTGAAGATCGGGGAGGGGAGCAGTACTTC. Translation: CSVEDRGGEQYF.

V and J are TRBV9 and TRBJ2-1; 11 bases align to TRBD2. The CDR3 contains 15 residues. Germline V gives CDR1 SGDLS, CDR2 YYNGEE. V lost 5 bases to trimming and J lost 5 bases; unmatched junction nucleotides: 6. The CDR3 region has the DNA TGTGCCAGCAGTGTTAGCGGGAGGGTCGACAATGAGCAGTTCTTC. Translating it yields CASSVSGRVDNEQFF.

This chain connects TRBV3-1 to TRBJ1-4, with TRBD1 matching over 7 bases. There are 17 residues in the CDR3. CDR1 is LGHDT, CDR2 YNNKEL, per germline (reference sequence). The V and J ends lost 5 bases and 3 bases, in that order; junction bases with no gene match: 12. The chain's CDR3 is CASSKDFAGTANEKLFF. The CDR3 DNA is TGTGCCAGCAGCAAGGATTTCGCGGGGACAGCTAATGAAAAACTGTTTTTT.

This clonotype has a handful of counts. The V and J genes are TRBV7-8 and TRBJ1-4; D not certain. The ends were cut back, 3 bases at V and 6 bases at J, with 14 bases in the middle. CDR3 length equals 15 residues. Germline CDR1 reads SGHVS; CDR2 reads FQNEAQ. CDR3 nucleotides: TGTGCCAGCAGCTTTGTAGGCTCCGGGCATGAAAAACTGTTTTTT. Translation: CASSFVGSGHEKLFF.

This sequence joins TRBV6-1 and TRBJ2-7; TRBD1 agrees at 8 bases. This CDR3 region has 13 residues. Trimming cost V 2 bases and J 6 bases; bases outside gene matches: 3. The germline V gene has CDR1 MNHNS and CDR2 SASEGT. CDR3 protein: CASSELDRGEQYF. The DNA of the CDR3 is TGTGCCAGCAGTGAACTCGACAGGGGCGAGCAGTACTTC.

The chain joins TRBV7-8 to TRBJ2-7, with D uncertain. Trimming took 3 bases from V and 1 from J, leaving 13 bases between them. The CDR3 is 15 residues long. CDR1 and CDR2 from the germline V gene are SGHVS and FQNEAQ. CDR3 bases: TGTGCCAGCAGCTTCCGGCAGGCTCCATCCTACGAGCAGTACTTC. Translated, it gives CASSFRQAPSYEQYF.

This clonotype has only a few counts. The V call is TRBV7-9, the J call TRBJ2-3; possibly TRBD2 for D (6 bases). Germline V lookup: CDR1 SEHNR, CDR2 FQNEAQ (reference sequence). V dropped 5 bases and J dropped 4 bases, with 13 bases sitting between them. The CDR3 covers 14 residues. This CDR3 reads CASSPGWGADTQYF. CDR3 coding DNA: TGTGCCAGCAGCCCGGGGTGGGGGGCAGATACGCAGTATTTT.